A single sample is the source of the 21 T cell receptor beta chains below, sequenced in a study of OX40 agonist ivuxolimab in advanced cancers. Method: immunoSEQ multiplex PCR; TCRdb's copy keeps in-frame clones and lacks some. The table has more than 80,000 clones, less than 95% seen once. Here the sequenced sample was CD4+ or CD8+ T cells sorted from blood, taken in a trial of the OX40 agonist ivuxolimab. These receptors were taken from an adult with an advanced solid tumor such as melanoma, head and neck, liver or kidney cancer.

This chain links TRBV4-3 with TRBJ1-2; D is uncertain. The germline V gene has CDR1 LGHNA and CDR2 YSLEER. The CDR3 is 14 residues long. V was shortened by 1 base and J by 2 bases, with 8 bases between the two germline ends. The CDR3 loop is CASSQAVGNYGYTF. The CDR3 region has the DNA TGCGCCAGCAGCCAAGCTGTAGGAAACTATGGCTACACCTTC.

V is TRBV10-3 and J is TRBJ1-2; TRBD1 matches at 8 bases. The CDR3 runs to 13 residues. The J segment lost 3 bases and the V segment lost 6 bases, leaving 3 bases of the junction unmatched. Germline V gene sequence: CDR1 ENHRY, CDR2 SYGVKD. CDR3 region: CAIRTDRDYGYTF. As DNA, the CDR3 is TGTGCCATCAGGACGGACAGGGACTATGGCTACACCTTC.

The chain carries TRBV2 and TRBJ1-3, with 8 bases fitting TRBD1. The V segment lost 7 bases and the J segment 4 bases; nucleotides outside the gene matches: 12. Germline V lookup: CDR1 SNHLY, CDR2 FYNNEI. This CDR3 spans 16 amino acids. Here the CDR3 DNA reads TGTGCCAGCACCTTGGACAGGGCAAGCGCGGGAAACACCATATATTTT. It encodes CASTLDRASAGNTIYF.

Of note for this clone: Other DNA sequences of this sample code for an identical CDR3. The chain joins TRBV18 to TRBJ2-3; D unresolved. The CDR3 length is 12 residues. In germline, CDR1 is KGHSH, CDR2 LQKENI. The V and J ends lost 2 bases and 4 bases respectively, with 4 bases between them. The CDR3 nucleotides are TGTGCCAGCTCACCAGTCTCAGATACGCAGTATTTT. It specifies CASSPVSDTQYF. Drawing the rest from reference TRBV18 and TRBJ2-3, the complete variable domain is NAGVMQNPRHLVRRRGQEARLRCSPMKGHSHVYWYRQLPEEGLKFMVYLQKENIIDESGMPKERFSAEFPKEGPSILRIQQVVRGDSAAYFCASSPVSDTQYFGPGTRLTVL.

The chain recombines TRBV5-1 with TRBJ1-2; weak D call: TRBD1 (5 bases). The CDR3 sequence is 13 residues long. Looked up from germline, CDR1 is SGHRS and CDR2 is YFSETQ. Trimming left V 4 bases short and J 6 bases short, with 13 bases between. The CDR3 loop is CASSLSSRDGYTF. The DNA for the CDR3 is TGCGCCAGCAGCCTCTCCAGCAGGGATGGCTACACCTTC.

V is TRBV30 and J is TRBJ2-7; 9 nucleotides agree with TRBD1. The CDR3 spans 13 residues. The germline CDR1 and CDR2 sequences are GTSNPN and SVGIG (reference sequence). V lost 5 bases and J lost 3; bases outside the gene matches: 5. The CDR3 region has the DNA TGTGCCTGGGGAAGGGACAGGGTCTACGAGCAGTACTTC. Translated, it gives CAWGRDRVYEQYF.

This clone has just one count. This chain connects TRBV30 to TRBJ2-2, with 8 bases fitting TRBD2. V lost 8 bases to trimming and J lost 4 bases; unmatched junction nucleotides: 9. The CDR3 is 14 amino acids. Germline-derived CDR1 and CDR2 are GTSNPN and SVGIG (reference sequence). CDR3: CAVRGGLGTGELFF. In DNA form, the CDR3 reads TGTGCCGTCCGGGGGGGCCTGGGCACCGGGGAGCTGTTTTTT.

The V call is TRBV7-2, the J call TRBJ1-2, with D possibly being TRBD1 (5 bases). CDR3 size: 17 residues. V lost 1 base and J lost 8, with 23 bases in between. The V gene's germline CDR1 is SGHTA and CDR2 FQGNSA. The CDR3 region is CASSLGGVGAVLQGYTF. DNA of the CDR3: TGTGCCAGCAGCTTAGGAGGGGTCGGGGCAGTTTTGCAAGGCTACACCTTC.

This clone was seen only once. The rearrangement links TRBV6-6 to TRBJ2-5, with a possible D match to TRBD2 (6 bases). Germline V lookup: CDR1 MNHNY, CDR2 SVGAGI (reference sequence). The CDR3 is made up of 14 amino acids. V was cut by 2 bases and J by 5 bases, with 12 bases left in between. CDR3 residues: CASSYAGQPETQYF. The CDR3 DNA reads TGTGCCAGCAGTTACGCGGGGCAGCCCGAGACCCAGTACTTC.

The chain joins TRBV7-8 to TRBJ1-2; the match to TRBD1 covers 8 bases. CDR1 and CDR2 from the germline V gene are SGHVS and FQNEAQ. This CDR3 spans 13 amino acids. Trimming cost V 5 bases and J 4 bases; bases outside gene matches: 3. The CDR3 loop is CASSDGQGYGYTF. The CDR3 nucleotides are TGTGCCAGCAGCGACGGACAGGGCTATGGCTACACCTTC.

The chain recombines TRBV19 with TRBJ1-2, with 8 bases that match TRBD1. Germline V gene data show CDR1 as LNHDA and CDR2 as SQIVND (reference sequence). The CDR3 has 15 residues. V lost 4 bases and J lost 3; bases outside the gene matches: 7. Written as DNA, the CDR3 is TGTGCCAGTAGTAAATCCGGGACAGGAGACTATGGCTACACCTTC. This sequence encodes CASSKSGTGDYGYTF.

This clone was seen once. V is TRBV21-1 and J is TRBJ1-1. TRBV21-1 is tagged as a pseudogene. The CDR3 is made up of 17 amino acids. The CDR3 spells CASSKNDMGPRITEAFF. The DNA of the CDR3 is TGTGCCAGCAGCAAAAATGATATGGGACCAAGAATCACTGAAGCTTTCTTT.

The sample holds one count of this clone. The chain is built from TRBV6-4 and TRBJ2-3; D may be TRBD2 (7 bases). Trimming removed 6 bases from V and 5 bases from J, with 21 bases in between. The CDR3 totals 16 residues. Germline V gene lookup returns CDR1 MRHNA and CDR2 SNTAGT. CDR3 DNA: TGTGCCAGCAGCGTTGCGTGGGGGGGGCCTGGAGATACGCAGTATTTT. Translating it yields CASSVAWGGPGDTQYF.

The J gene is TRBJ1-5, the V gene TRBV6-1; TRBD1 matches at 8 bases. J gave up 6 bases and V 3 bases, and 10 bases lay outside the gene matches. The CDR3 is made up of 16 amino acids. Germline V gene sequence: CDR1 MNHNS, CDR2 SASEGT. The CDR3 spells CASSETTGARGQPQHF. The DNA for the CDR3 is TGTGCCAGCAGTGAGACGACAGGGGCGCGAGGTCAGCCCCAGCATTTT.

Only a few counts were recorded for this clone. V gene TRBV27 combines with J gene TRBJ2-7; D is undetermined. The CDR3 consists of 13 residues. V lost 6 bases to trimming and J lost 0 bases, with 9 bases between them. CDR1 is MNHEY and CDR2 is SMNVEV in the germline V gene (reference sequence). The CDR3 sequence is CASRASSSYEQYF. CDR3 DNA: TGTGCCAGCAGGGCAAGCAGCTCCTACGAGCAGTACTTC.

This clone was seen a handful of times. The chain joins TRBV5-4 to TRBJ1-1; no clear D gene. V was pared by 4 bases and J by 7 bases, with 14 bases between. This CDR3 contains 13 residues. Germline-derived CDR1 and CDR2 are SGHNT and YYREEE (reference sequence). The CDR3 loop is CASSRTLGSEAFF. The CDR3 DNA reads as TGTGCCAGCAGCCGGACTCTCGGAAGTGAAGCTTTCTTT.

This chain connects TRBV6-4 to TRBJ2-2, with 9 positions matching TRBD1. In germline, CDR1 is MRHNA, CDR2 SNTAGT. Trimming took 9 bases from V and 6 from J; bases not matched to a gene: 5. This CDR3 is 13 amino acids long. CDR3 amino acids: CASRTGAAGELFF. DNA for the CDR3: TGTGCCAGTAGGACAGGGGCCGCCGGGGAGCTGTTTTTT.

This chain uses TRBV28 with TRBJ2-5; D possibly corresponds to TRBD2 (6 bases). CDR3 length: 16 residues. Trimming removed 2 bases from V and 2 bases from J, with 15 bases in between. Germline V gene sequence: CDR1 MDHEN, CDR2 SYDVKM. This CDR3 reads CASSLGGVGPQETQYF. CDR3 nucleotide sequence: TGTGCCAGCAGTTTAGGCGGGGTCGGACCTCAAGAGACCCAGTACTTC.

The chain is built from TRBV2 and TRBJ2-7, with 10 bases that match TRBD1. CDR1 is SNHLY, CDR2 FYNNEI, per germline. The CDR3 loop spans 15 amino acids. After removal of 4 bases from V and 0 bases from J, the junction contained 3 bases not matched to a gene. The CDR3 sequence: CASSAGQGHSYEQYF. DNA for the CDR3: TGTGCCAGCAGTGCGGGACAGGGGCACTCCTACGAGCAGTACTTC.

V is TRBV6-5 and J is TRBJ2-7; D is perhaps TRBD1 (8 bases). This CDR3 comprises 13 residues. V was cut by 8 bases and J by 3 bases, with 14 bases left in between. Germline V CDR1 and CDR2: MNHEY, SVGAGI. CDR3 bases: TGTGCCAGCGGGCGGGGGACAGGCTACGAGCAGTACTTC. Its protein is CASGRGTGYEQYF.

The rearrangement joins TRBV5-1 to TRBJ2-5, with D tentatively TRBD2 (5 bases). There are 13 residues in the CDR3. V lost 6 bases, J lost 5 bases, and 14 bases lay in between. Germline V gene lookup returns CDR1 SGHRS and CDR2 YFSETQ. The CDR3 DNA follows: TGCGCCAGCACCCTCACCGGCGGGGAGACCCAGTACTTC. Its protein is CASTLTGGETQYF.